Detailed here is one T cell receptor beta chain. Germline lookup yields CDR1 SGHRS and CDR2 YFSETQ. Trimming stripped 0 bases from V and 8 bases from J, with 12 bases between. The CDR3 covers 14 residues. Some clones are missing from TCRdb's copy, which holds only in-frame ones; the method was immunoSEQ multiplex PCR. Counted here are about 8,100 clones, about two thirds occurring once; the ten biggest clones make up 20%. The sample is drawn from a study of chemoradiotherapy in HPV16-positive cancers. The chain has TRBV5-1 and TRBJ2-1; unclear D gene. This clonotype was sampled from a human donor with HPV-associated anogenital cancer. Sampling was done from a patient who underwent chemoradiotherapy. Written as DNA, the CDR3 is TGCGCCAGCAGCTTGGGGCTACAAAGCGATGAGCAGTTCTTC. Protein sequence: CASSLGLQSDEQFF.